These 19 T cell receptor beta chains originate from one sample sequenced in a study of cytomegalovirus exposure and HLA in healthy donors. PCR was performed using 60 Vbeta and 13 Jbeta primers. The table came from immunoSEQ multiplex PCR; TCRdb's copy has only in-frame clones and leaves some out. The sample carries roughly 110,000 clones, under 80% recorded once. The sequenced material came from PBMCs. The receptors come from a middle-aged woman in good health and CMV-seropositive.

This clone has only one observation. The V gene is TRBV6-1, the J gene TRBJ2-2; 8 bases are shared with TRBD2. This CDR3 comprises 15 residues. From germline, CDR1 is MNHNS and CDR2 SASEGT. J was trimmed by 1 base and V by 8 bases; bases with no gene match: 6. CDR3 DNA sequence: TGTGCCAGCGGACGAGCGGGGGAGAACACCGGGGAGCTGTTTTTT. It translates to CASGRAGENTGELFF.

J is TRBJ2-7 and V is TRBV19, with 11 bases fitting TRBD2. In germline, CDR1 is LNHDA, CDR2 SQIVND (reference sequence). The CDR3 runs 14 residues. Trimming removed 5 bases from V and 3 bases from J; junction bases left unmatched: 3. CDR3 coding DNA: TGTGCCAGTAGTCCAGGACTAGCGGGCTACGAGCAGTACTTC. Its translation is CASSPGLAGYEQYF.

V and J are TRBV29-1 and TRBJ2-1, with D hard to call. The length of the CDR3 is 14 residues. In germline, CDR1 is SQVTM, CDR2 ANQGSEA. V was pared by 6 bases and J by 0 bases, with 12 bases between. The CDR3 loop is CSVPSRYSYNEQFF. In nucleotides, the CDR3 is TGCAGCGTCCCGAGTCGATACTCCTACAATGAGCAGTTCTTC.

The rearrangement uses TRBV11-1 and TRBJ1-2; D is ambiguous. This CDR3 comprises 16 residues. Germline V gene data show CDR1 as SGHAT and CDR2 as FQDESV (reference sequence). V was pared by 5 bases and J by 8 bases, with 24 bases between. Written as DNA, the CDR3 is TGTGCCAGCAGCCCCTTGACCCGAGCTCGTGGAGGGGGCTACACCTTC. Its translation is CASSPLTRARGGGYTF.

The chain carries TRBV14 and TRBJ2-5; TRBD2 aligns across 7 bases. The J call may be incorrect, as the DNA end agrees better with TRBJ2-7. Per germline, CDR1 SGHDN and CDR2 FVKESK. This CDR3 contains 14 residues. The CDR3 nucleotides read TGTGCCAGCAGCCCCCTGGGAGGGGTCGGCGAGCAGTACTTC. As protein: CASSPLGGVGEQYF.

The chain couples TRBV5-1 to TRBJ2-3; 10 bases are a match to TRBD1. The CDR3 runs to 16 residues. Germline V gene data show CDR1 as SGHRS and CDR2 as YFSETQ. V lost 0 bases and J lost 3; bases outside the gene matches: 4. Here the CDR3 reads CASSLGRTGGTDTQYF. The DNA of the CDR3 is TGCGCCAGCAGCTTGGGGAGGACAGGGGGAACAGATACGCAGTATTTT.

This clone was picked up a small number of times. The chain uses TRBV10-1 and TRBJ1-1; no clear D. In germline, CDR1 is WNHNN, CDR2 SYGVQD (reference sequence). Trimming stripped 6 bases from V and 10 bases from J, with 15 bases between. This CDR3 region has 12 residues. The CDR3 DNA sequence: TGCGCCAGCAGGCCCGGGGTTAACGGAGCTTTCTTT. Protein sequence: CASRPGVNGAFF.

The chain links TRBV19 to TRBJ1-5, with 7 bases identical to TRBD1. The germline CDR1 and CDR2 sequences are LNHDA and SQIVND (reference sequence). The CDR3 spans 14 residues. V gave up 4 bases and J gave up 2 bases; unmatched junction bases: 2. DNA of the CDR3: TGTGCCAGTAGTAGAGGACAGGGCAATCAGCCCCAGCATTTT. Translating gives CASSRGQGNQPQHF.

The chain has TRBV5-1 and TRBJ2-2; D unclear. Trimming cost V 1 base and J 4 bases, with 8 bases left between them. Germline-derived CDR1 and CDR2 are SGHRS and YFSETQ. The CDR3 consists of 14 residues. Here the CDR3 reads CASSLKQSTGELFF. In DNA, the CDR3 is TGCGCCAGCAGCTTGAAACAGTCCACCGGGGAGCTGTTTTTT.

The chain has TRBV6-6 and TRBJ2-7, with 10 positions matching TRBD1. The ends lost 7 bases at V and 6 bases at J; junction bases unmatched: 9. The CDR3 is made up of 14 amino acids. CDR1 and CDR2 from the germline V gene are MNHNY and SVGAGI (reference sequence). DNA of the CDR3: TGTGCCAGCACCCCCCGGGACAGGGGCGGCGAGCAGTACTTC. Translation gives CASTPRDRGGEQYF.

The CDR3 region is CASSPRWGMTGKAYGYTF. The DNA of the CDR3 is TGTGCCAGCAGCCCACGTTGGGGGATGACAGGGAAGGCCTATGGCTACACCTTC. The chain links TRBV5-6 to TRBJ1-2; TRBD1 aligns across 7 bases. Unmatched junction bases numbered 19, after V lost 4 bases and J lost 4 bases. CDR1 is SGHDT, CDR2 YYEEEE, per germline. The CDR3 has 18 residues.

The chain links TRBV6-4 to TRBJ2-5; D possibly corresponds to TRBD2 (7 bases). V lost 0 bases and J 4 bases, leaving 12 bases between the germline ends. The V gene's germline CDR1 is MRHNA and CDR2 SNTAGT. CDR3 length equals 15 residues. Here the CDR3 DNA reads TGTGCCAGCAGTGACTCCGGGGGCGGGGGAGAGACCCAGTACTTC. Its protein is CASSDSGGGGETQYF.

CDR3 region: CASSLEPAGLQETQYF. CDR3 bases: TGCGCCAGCAGCTTGGAGCCAGCGGGGCTCCAAGAGACCCAGTACTTC. V usage is TRBV5-1 and J usage is TRBJ2-5, with 7 positions matching TRBD2. CDR1 is SGHRS, CDR2 YFSETQ, per germline. The CDR3 extends over 16 amino acids. The ends lost 0 bases at V and 1 base at J; junction bases unmatched: 6.

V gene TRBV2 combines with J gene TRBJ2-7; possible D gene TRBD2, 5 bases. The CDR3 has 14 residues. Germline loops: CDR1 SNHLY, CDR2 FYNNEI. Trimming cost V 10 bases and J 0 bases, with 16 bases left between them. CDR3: CATLVARSSYEQYF. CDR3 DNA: TGTGCCACACTTGTAGCGAGGAGCTCCTACGAGCAGTACTTC.

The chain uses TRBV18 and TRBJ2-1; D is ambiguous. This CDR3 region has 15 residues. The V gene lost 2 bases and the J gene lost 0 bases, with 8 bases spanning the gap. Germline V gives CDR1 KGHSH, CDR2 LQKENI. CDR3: CASSPSRSSYNEQFF. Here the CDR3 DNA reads TGTGCCAGCTCACCATCACGCAGCTCCTACAATGAGCAGTTCTTC.

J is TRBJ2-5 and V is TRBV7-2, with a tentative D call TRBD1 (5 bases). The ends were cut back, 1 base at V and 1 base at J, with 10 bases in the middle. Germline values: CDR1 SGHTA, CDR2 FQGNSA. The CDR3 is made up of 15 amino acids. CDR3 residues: CASSLGSRVQETQYF. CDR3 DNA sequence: TGTGCCAGCAGCTTAGGGTCCAGGGTCCAAGAGACCCAGTACTTC.

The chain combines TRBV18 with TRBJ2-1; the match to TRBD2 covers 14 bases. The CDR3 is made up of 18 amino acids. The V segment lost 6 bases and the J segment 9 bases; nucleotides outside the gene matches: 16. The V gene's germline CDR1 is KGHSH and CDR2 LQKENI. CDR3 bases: TGTGCCAGCTCTCTAGGACTGGGACTAGCGGGAGCCCCGGGTGAGCAGTTCTTC. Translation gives CASSLGLGLAGAPGEQFF.

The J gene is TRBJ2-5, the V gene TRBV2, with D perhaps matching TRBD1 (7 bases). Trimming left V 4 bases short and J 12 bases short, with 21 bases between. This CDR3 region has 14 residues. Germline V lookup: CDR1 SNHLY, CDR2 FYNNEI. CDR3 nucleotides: TGTGCCAGCAGTGGAGGTAGCGGTACAACAGGGGAGTACTTC. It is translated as CASSGGSGTTGEYF.

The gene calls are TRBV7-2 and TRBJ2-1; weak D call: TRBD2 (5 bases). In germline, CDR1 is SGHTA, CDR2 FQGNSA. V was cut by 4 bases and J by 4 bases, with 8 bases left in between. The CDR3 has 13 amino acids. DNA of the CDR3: TGTGCCAGCAGCTCCCCGGGGTACAATGAGCAGTTCTTC. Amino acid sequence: CASSSPGYNEQFF. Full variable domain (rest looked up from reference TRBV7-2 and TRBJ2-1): GAGVSQSPSNKVTEKGKDVELRCDPISGHTALYWYRQSLGQGLEFLIYFQGNSAPDKSGLPSDRFSAERTGGSVSTLTIQRTQQEDSAVYLCASSSPGYNEQFFGPGTRLTVL.